This TCR beta chain came from a study of early T cells in non-severe SARS-CoV-2 infection. The germline V gene encodes CDR1 SGHNT and CDR2 YENEEA. The length of the CDR3 is 15 residues. Trimming cost V 1 base and J 3 bases; bases outside gene matches: 3. TCRdb called the 5' RACE reads again in MiXCR, with one record for every CDR3 protein. The data contain 68,000 or so distinct CDR3 sequences, around 9.9% of them seen just once; the ten biggest clones take up around 6.6%. This sequence was found in an adult who was a healthcare worker with PCR-confirmed SARS-CoV-2 infection or an uninfected control (not recorded which). Sequenced input: whole blood. The chain couples TRBV11-3 to TRBJ2-1; 7 bases align to TRBD2. CDR3 DNA sequence: TGTGCCAGCAGCTTAGGCCTAGCGGTCTACAATGAGCAGTTCTTC. This gives the protein CASSLGLAVYNEQFF. Filled out from reference TRBV11-3 and TRBJ2-1, the complete variable domain reads EAGVVQSPRYKIIEKKQPVAFWCNPISGHNTLYWYLQNLGQGPELLIRYENEEAVDDSQLPKDRFSAERLKGVDSTLKIQPAELGDSAVYLCASSLGLAVYNEQFFGPGTRLTVL.